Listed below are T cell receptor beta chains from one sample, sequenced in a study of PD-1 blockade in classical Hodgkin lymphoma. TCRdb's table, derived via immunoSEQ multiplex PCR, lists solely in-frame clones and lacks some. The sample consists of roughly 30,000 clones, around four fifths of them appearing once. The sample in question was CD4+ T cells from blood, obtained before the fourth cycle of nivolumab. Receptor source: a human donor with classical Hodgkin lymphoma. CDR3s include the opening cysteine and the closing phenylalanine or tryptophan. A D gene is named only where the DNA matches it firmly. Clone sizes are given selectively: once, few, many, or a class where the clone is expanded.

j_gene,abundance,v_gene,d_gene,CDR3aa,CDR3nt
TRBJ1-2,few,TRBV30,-,CAWSGVARGYTF,TGTGCCTGGAGCGGGGTGGCTAGGGGCTACACCTTC
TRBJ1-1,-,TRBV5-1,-,CASSTTDYLNTEAFF,TGCGCCAGCAGCACGACAGACTATTTGAACACTGAAGCTTTCTTT
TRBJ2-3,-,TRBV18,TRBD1,CASSPASGQSTDTQYF,TGTGCCAGCTCACCGGCATCGGGACAGAGCACAGATACGCAGTATTTT
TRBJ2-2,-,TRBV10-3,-,CATQGNTGELFF,TGTGCCACCCAGGGCAACACCGGGGAGCTGTTTTTT
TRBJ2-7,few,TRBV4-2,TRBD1,CASSQRTGSSYEQYF,TGTGCCAGCAGCCAGCGGACAGGGAGCTCCTACGAGCAGTACTTC
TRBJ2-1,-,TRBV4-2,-,CASSQVGSTYNEQFF,TGTGCCAGCAGCCAAGTCGGCTCAACCTACAATGAGCAGTTCTTC
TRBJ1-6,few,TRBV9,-,CASSVLQQGGASNSPLHF,TGTGCCAGCAGCGTATTGCAGCAGGGAGGGGCTTCGAATTCACCCCTCCACTTT
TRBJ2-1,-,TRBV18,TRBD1,CASSPPSPGGRYNEQFF,TGTGCCAGCTCACCACCTTCTCCAGGGGGCAGGTACAATGAGCAGTTCTTC
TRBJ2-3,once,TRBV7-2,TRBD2,CASSLTGGGLTQYF,TGTGCCAGCAGCTTAACCGGGGGGGGTCTTACGCAGTATTTT
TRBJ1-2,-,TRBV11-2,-,CASSRGPANYGYTF,TGTGCCAGCAGCCGCGGCCCGGCGAACTATGGCTACACCTTC
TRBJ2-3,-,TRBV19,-,CASSADLGGRSTDTQYF,TGTGCCAGTAGTGCCGACCTCGGAGGGAGAAGCACAGATACGCAGTATTTT
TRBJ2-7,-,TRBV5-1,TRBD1,CASSTLGQGYEQYF,TGCGCCAGCAGCACCCTGGGACAGGGATACGAGCAGTACTTC
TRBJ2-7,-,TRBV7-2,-,CASSLGPRGEQYF,TGTGCCAGCAGCTTAGGCCCTAGGGGGGAGCAGTACTTC
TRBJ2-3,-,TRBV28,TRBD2,CASNLLAGGRQDTQYF,TGTGCCAGCAACCTACTAGCGGGGGGGCGCCAAGATACGCAGTATTTT
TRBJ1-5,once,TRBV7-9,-,CASSFWMAGDGEPQHF,TGTGCCAGCAGCTTTTGGATGGCGGGGGACGGGGAGCCCCAGCATTTT
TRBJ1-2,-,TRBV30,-,CAWSETNYGYTF,TGTGCCTGGAGTGAAACGAACTATGGCTACACCTTC
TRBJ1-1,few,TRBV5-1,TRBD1,CASSAAPQGGTEAFF,TGCGCCAGCAGCGCTGCCCCACAGGGGGGCACTGAAGCTTTCTTT
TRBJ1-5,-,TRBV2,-,CASNGGNQPQHF,TGTGCCAGCAATGGGGGTAATCAGCCCCAGCATTTT
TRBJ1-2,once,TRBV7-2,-,CASSPQAGNYGYTF,TGTGCCAGCAGCCCTCAAGCAGGGAACTATGGCTACACCTTC
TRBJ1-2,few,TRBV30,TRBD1,CAWRRWGDRRYGYTF,TGTGCCTGGCGTCGTTGGGGGGACAGGCGGTATGGCTACACCTTC
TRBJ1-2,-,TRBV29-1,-,CSVEGLGGGAGGYTF,TGCAGCGTTGAGGGACTTGGGGGGGGCGCCGGTGGCTACACCTTC
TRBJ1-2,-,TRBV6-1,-,CASSTSGQTYGYTF,TGTGCCAGCAGCACATCGGGGCAGACTTATGGCTACACCTTC
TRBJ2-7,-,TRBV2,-,CASSVEGFYEQYF,TGTGCCAGCAGTGTGGAGGGCTTCTACGAGCAGTACTTC
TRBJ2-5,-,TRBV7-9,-,CASSLGGSYETQYF,TGTGCCAGCAGCTTAGGAGGTAGCTACGAGACCCAGTACTTC
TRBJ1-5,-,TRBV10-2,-,CASSEAPQWPQHF,TGCGCCAGCAGTGAGGCACCCCAATGGCCCCAGCATTTT
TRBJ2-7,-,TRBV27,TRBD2,CASSLWASGRFEQYF,TGTGCCAGCAGTTTATGGGCTAGCGGGCGCTTCGAGCAGTACTTC
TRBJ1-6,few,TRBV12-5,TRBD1,CASGLVQGTGTSPLHF,TGTGCTAGTGGTTTGGTACAGGGGACAGGAACCTCACCCCTCCACTTT
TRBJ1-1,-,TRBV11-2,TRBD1,CASSSYRGLGTEAFF,TGTGCCAGCAGCTCCTACAGGGGGCTGGGCACTGAAGCTTTCTTT
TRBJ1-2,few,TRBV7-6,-,CASSLGGNYGYTF,TGTGCCAGCAGCCTAGGGGGGAACTATGGCTACACCTTC
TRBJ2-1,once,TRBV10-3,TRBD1,CAIRDRVLNYSYNEQFF,TGTGCCATCAGGGACAGGGTTTTAAACTACTCCTACAATGAGCAGTTCTTC
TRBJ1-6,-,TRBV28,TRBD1,CASSFPLGQGNSPLHF,TGTGCCAGCAGTTTCCCTCTCGGACAGGGGAATTCACCCCTCCACTTT
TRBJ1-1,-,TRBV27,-,CASSGRPTEAFF,TGTGCCAGCAGCGGCAGACCCACTGAAGCTTTCTTT
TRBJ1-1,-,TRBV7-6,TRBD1,CASSLGYQGASNTEAFF,TGTGCCAGCAGCCTAGGGTATCAGGGGGCGTCGAACACTGAAGCTTTCTTT
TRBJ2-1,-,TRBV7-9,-,CASTPRRRGNNEQFF,TGTGCCAGCACCCCCCGGAGAAGGGGAAACAATGAGCAGTTCTTC
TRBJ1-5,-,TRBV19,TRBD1,CASSMGQGSQPQHF,TGTGCCAGTAGTATGGGACAGGGATCTCAGCCCCAGCATTTT
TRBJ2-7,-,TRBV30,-,CAWSRAFMEAEQYF,TGTGCCTGGAGTCGAGCATTTATGGAGGCCGAGCAGTACTTC
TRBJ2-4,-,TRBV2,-,CASSLAWAGNIQYF,TGTGCCAGCAGTCTGGCTTGGGCTGGGAACATTCAGTACTTC
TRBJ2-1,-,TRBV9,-,CASTPTGAGNEQFF,TGTGCCAGCACCCCAACTGGGGCGGGGAATGAGCAGTTCTTC
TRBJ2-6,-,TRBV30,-,CAWSVEQGPSGANVLTF,TGTGCCTGGAGTGTAGAGCAGGGTCCCTCTGGGGCCAACGTCCTGACTTTC
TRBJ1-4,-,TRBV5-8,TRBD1,CASRRDGQGIEKLFF,TGTGCCAGCAGGCGCGATGGACAGGGGATTGAAAAACTGTTTTTT
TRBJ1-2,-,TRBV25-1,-,CASSGSPHGYTF,TGTGCCAGCAGTGGAAGTCCCCATGGCTACACCTTC
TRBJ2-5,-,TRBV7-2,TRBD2,CASSLGVLAGGQETQYF,TGTGCCAGCAGCTTAGGAGTCCTAGCGGGGGGCCAAGAGACCCAGTACTTC
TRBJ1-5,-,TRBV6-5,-,CASSYSGGDVQPQHF,TGTGCCAGCAGTTACTCGGGAGGGGATGTTCAGCCCCAGCATTTT
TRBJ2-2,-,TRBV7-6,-,CASSLVSGANTGELFF,TGTGCCAGCAGCTTAGTTTCGGGGGCGAACACCGGGGAGCTGTTTTTT
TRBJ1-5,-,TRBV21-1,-,CASSKIISGFPKKAQHF,TGTGCCAGCAGCAAGATTATATCCGGGTTCCCTAAGAAGGCCCAGCATTTT
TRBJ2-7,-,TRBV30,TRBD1,CAWSADRVYEQYF,TGTGCCTGGAGCGCGGACAGGGTCTACGAGCAGTACTTC
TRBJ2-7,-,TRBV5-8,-,CASSLRLDEYF,TGTGCCAGCAGCTTGCGTTTGGATGAGTACTTC
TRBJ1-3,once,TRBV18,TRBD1,CASSGTGVSSGNTIYF,TGTGCCAGCTCCGGCACAGGGGTGAGCTCTGGAAACACCATATATTTT
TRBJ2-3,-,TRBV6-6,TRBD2,CASRPSGGASDTQYF,TGTGCCAGCAGACCTAGCGGGGGGGCTTCAGATACGCAGTATTTT
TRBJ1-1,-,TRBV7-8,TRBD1,CASSAWVAWRGPEAFF,TGTGCCAGCAGCGCCTGGGTAGCTTGGAGGGGGCCTGAAGCTTTCTTT
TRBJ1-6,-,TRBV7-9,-,CASSLGRGESPLHF,TGTGCCAGCAGCTTGGGGAGGGGGGAGTCACCCCTCCACTTT
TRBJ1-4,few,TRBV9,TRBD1,CASSVEGGTGSNEKLFF,TGTGCCAGCAGCGTGGAGGGTGGGACAGGGTCTAATGAAAAACTGTTTTTT
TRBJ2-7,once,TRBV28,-,CASQKDNPYEQYF,TGTGCCAGCCAAAAGGATAACCCCTACGAGCAGTACTTC
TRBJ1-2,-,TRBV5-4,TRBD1,CASSSDRGRSYGYTF,TGTGCCAGCAGCTCTGACAGGGGGCGTAGCTATGGCTACACCTTC
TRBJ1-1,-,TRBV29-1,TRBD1,CSVGDRTEAFF,TGCAGCGTTGGGGACAGGACTGAAGCTTTCTTT